This T cell receptor (beta chain) is drawn from a study of CD8 T cells in Susac syndrome. Findings and limits, study-wide: The study admitted that it had a relatively small number of individuals in its TCR sequencing and HLA analysis.

Reverse transcription used about 0.45 to 1 ug RNA and random hexamers. A multiplex approach, immunoSEQ multiplex PCR, amplified TCR beta CDR3 across 54 Vbeta and 13 Jbeta. TCRdb fed the immunoSEQ multiplex PCR reads into MiXCR, producing one record per CDR3 protein. The sample includes roughly 180,000 distinct CDR3 sequences, approximately 93% of them seen just once. Sequencing of TCR beta, carried out with a high-throughput approach, was applied to CD8+ and CD4+ T cells from the blood. The study used treatment-naive patients who had stable or active relapsing-remitting disease as multiple sclerosis controls. Notes on this clonotype: What it binds is unknown.

There are 13 residues in the CDR3. V gave up 4 bases and J gave up 5 bases, with 10 bases separating them. The germline gives CDR1 SGHNT, CDR2 YYREEE (reference sequence). The sequenced sample was CD4+ T cells from PBMCs. This sequence originates from a human donor with multiple sclerosis. This chain connects TRBV5-4 to TRBJ2-4; the D is unclear. The CDR3 protein is CASSLPAENIQYF. As DNA, the CDR3 is TGTGCCAGCAGCCTCCCGGCCGAAAACATTCAGTACTTC. Filled out from reference TRBV5-4 and TRBJ2-4, the complete variable domain reads ETGVTQSPTHLIKTRGQQVTLRCSSQSGHNTVSWYQQALGQGPQFIFQYYREEENGRGNFPPRFSGLQFPNYSSELNVNALELDDSALYLCASSLPAENIQYFGAGTRLSVL.